This is a list of T cell receptor beta chains from one sample in a study of PD-1 blockade in classical Hodgkin lymphoma. Libraries were prepared by immunoSEQ multiplex PCR; TCRdb keeps only in-frame clonotypes and omits some of them. The data hold some 27,000 clones, with approximately 81% observed a single time. The sample consisted of CD4+ T cells from blood, taken before the fourth cycle of nivolumab. The receptors were sampled from a human donor with classical Hodgkin lymphoma. Both conserved end residues are part of each CDR3. A D gene is named only where the DNA matches it firmly. Where a row states a size, it is once, few, many or the class of an expanded clone; other rows omit it.

clone_size	v_call	j_call	d_call	cdr3_aa
-	TRBV30	TRBJ2-1	-	CAWNIEGEQFF
once	TRBV5-1	TRBJ2-3	TRBD1	CASSKPGTGADTQYF
-	TRBV6-5	TRBJ1-5	TRBD1	CASRQGRVGNQPQHF
-	TRBV5-4	TRBJ2-3	TRBD1	CASSLAPAGGDRGTQYF
-	TRBV5-4	TRBJ2-5	-	CASSFRSKVGETQYF
-	TRBV9	TRBJ2-2	-	CASSWGAANTGELFF
few	TRBV5-1	TRBJ2-7	TRBD1	CASSSQGIRTYEQYF
-	TRBV5-1	TRBJ1-2	TRBD1	CASSLVGQQYNYGYTF
medium-sized	TRBV28	TRBJ1-6	TRBD1	CASSLSAGTGRSPLHF
-	TRBV10-2	TRBJ2-2	-	CASSPQWYGELFF
-	TRBV19	TRBJ1-1	TRBD1	CASSLDRGNTEAFF
few	TRBV30	TRBJ1-3	-	CAWSGKSSGNTIYF
-	TRBV14	TRBJ1-1	-	CASSQYRTDGTEAFF
-	TRBV6-1	TRBJ2-3	-	CASLGGRVADTQYF
once	TRBV5-1	TRBJ2-7	TRBD1	CASSLEGGPYEQYF
-	TRBV2	TRBJ2-6	-	CASSTRSGTGANVLTF
-	TRBV2	TRBJ1-3	-	CASTVEVFSGNTIYF
-	TRBV6-5	TRBJ2-7	TRBD1	CASSATGTGIYEQYF
-	TRBV5-1	TRBJ1-3	-	CASSFDSPSGNTIYF
medium-sized	TRBV7-8	TRBJ1-6	-	CASSVTRDSPLHF
-	TRBV19	TRBJ2-3	-	CASSSLGAGLGDTQYF
-	TRBV5-1	TRBJ2-3	-	CASNVKGPTDTQYF
-	TRBV23-1	TRBJ2-1	TRBD2	CASTRRLACEQFF
few	TRBV7-9	TRBJ1-3	-	CASSLEVNTIYF